The 16 T cell receptor beta chains below were found in one sample sequenced in a study of blood T cell repertoires in COVID-19. Data came from immunoSEQ multiplex PCR; TCRdb stores just in-frame clones and leaves some out. The sample records about 460,000 clones, 75% to 90% being singletons. Sequencing used PBMCs or T cells enriched from blood (not recorded which). The source of these receptors is a woman aged 55-70 years who had recovered from COVID-19.

The chain is built from TRBV2 and TRBJ2-1; 7 bases line up with TRBD2. This CDR3 region has 13 residues. Germline CDR1 is SNHLY and CDR2 is FYNNEI. V lost 7 bases and J lost 10; bases outside the gene matches: 10. The CDR3 loop reads CASTPPLAEEQFF. CDR3 coding DNA: TGTGCCAGCACTCCTCCCCTAGCGGAAGAGCAGTTCTTC. Looking up the rest from reference TRBV2 and TRBJ2-1 gives the full variable domain: EPEVTQTPSHQVTQMGQEVILRCVPISNHLYFYWYRQILGQKVEFLVSFYNNEISEKSEIFDDQFSVERPDGSNFTLKIRSTKLEDSAMYFCASTPPLAEEQFFGPGTRLTVL.

J is TRBJ1-3 and V is TRBV11-2; 7 bases fit TRBD1. V lost 1 base, J lost 2 bases, and 5 bases stayed unmatched. The germline V gene encodes CDR1 SGHAT and CDR2 FQNNGV. The CDR3 covers 16 residues. As DNA, the CDR3 is TGTGCCAGCAGCTTAGCCCCCACAGGGGCTGGAAACACCATATATTTT. Its protein is CASSLAPTGAGNTIYF.

CDR3 loop: CASSPGLAGVQGVETQYF. In DNA form, the CDR3 reads TGCGCCAGCAGCCCGGGACTAGCGGGGGTTCAAGGTGTAGAGACCCAGTACTTC. The chain joins TRBV5-1 to TRBJ2-5; TRBD2 matches 14 bases. The CDR3 is 18 amino acids. With V trimmed by 4 bases and J by 4 bases, 12 bases remained unmatched. Germline assignment: CDR1 SGHRS and CDR2 YFSETQ.

The chain combines TRBV6-1 with TRBJ2-7; 7 nucleotides align to TRBD2. The CDR3 contains 15 residues. The J segment lost 6 bases and the V segment lost 0 bases, leaving 8 bases of the junction unmatched. Looked up from germline, CDR1 is MNHNS and CDR2 is SASEGT. As DNA, the CDR3 is TGTGCCAGCAGTGAAGCGGGGAGGGGAATGCTCGAGCAGTACGTC. The encoded protein is CASSEAGRGMLEQYV.

This clone appeared once. V gene TRBV5-1 combines with J gene TRBJ1-6, with a tentative D call TRBD1 (6 bases). The ends were cut back, 3 bases at V and 3 bases at J, with 16 bases in the middle. From germline, CDR1 is SGHRS and CDR2 YFSETQ. This CDR3 is built from 17 residues. The CDR3 protein is CASSWDTFSFYNSPLHF. CDR3 coding DNA: TGCGCCAGCAGCTGGGACACTTTTAGCTTCTATAATTCACCCCTCCACTTT.

The chain employs TRBV5-1 and TRBJ1-2, with D possibly matching TRBD1 (6 bases). CDR1 SGHRS and CDR2 YFSETQ come from the germline V gene. V lost 3 bases and J lost 7, with 13 bases in between. The CDR3 length is 13 residues. The CDR3 DNA sequence: TGCGCCAGCAGCTCGGGGCAGGGGAGTGGCTACACCTTC. Encoded protein: CASSSGQGSGYTF.

The J gene is TRBJ1-6, the V gene TRBV28; D might be TRBD1 (5 bases). Trimming left V 8 bases short and J 11 bases short, with 13 bases between. The germline CDR1 and CDR2 sequences are MDHEN and SYDVKM. The CDR3 is 12 amino acids. The CDR3 reads CASGRQLTPLHF. CDR3 nucleotides: TGTGCCAGCGGACGACAGTTAACACCCCTCCACTTT.

This sequence joins TRBV11-2 and TRBJ1-1, with D tentatively TRBD1 (5 bases). This CDR3 comprises 12 residues. Trimming removed 8 bases at V and 5 bases at J, with 12 bases between. CDR1 SGHAT and CDR2 FQNNGV come from the germline V gene. CDR3 sequence (DNA): TGTGCCAGCCGCCTCGGGGGGACTGAAGCTTTCTTT. The encoded protein is CASRLGGTEAFF.

This rearrangement joins TRBV24-1 to TRBJ2-1; TRBD1 might be the D (6 bases). V dropped 2 bases and J dropped 1 base, with 17 bases sitting between them. Germline lookup yields CDR1 KGHDR and CDR2 SFDVKD. The CDR3 contains 18 residues. The CDR3 sequence is CATSDSNPGTFSYNEQFF. The CDR3 DNA sequence: TGTGCCACCAGTGATTCAAACCCCGGGACATTTTCCTACAATGAGCAGTTCTTC.

This clone was found a few times. The chain uses TRBV11-3 and TRBJ1-3; the D is unclear. Trimming removed 3 bases from V and 0 bases from J, with 3 bases in between. CDR3 length: 13 residues. Germline CDR1 SGHNT, CDR2 YENEEA. The CDR3 sequence is CASSFGSGNTIYF. CDR3 nucleotide sequence: TGTGCCAGCAGCTTCGGCTCTGGAAACACCATATATTTT.

The J gene is TRBJ1-2, the V gene TRBV7-2, with a possible D match to TRBD1 (6 bases). V lost 3 bases to trimming and J lost 4 bases, with 9 bases between them. CDR1 and CDR2 (germline): SGHTA, FQGNSA. The CDR3 has 13 amino acids. CDR3 in DNA: TGTGCCAGCAGCTTGGCAGGGGTCTATGGCTACACCTTC. Translated, it gives CASSLAGVYGYTF.

This clone has only one observation. This sequence joins TRBV28 and TRBJ2-7; D not certain. CDR1 and CDR2 from the germline V gene are MDHEN and SYDVKM. The CDR3 sequence is 12 residues long. V was clipped by 2 bases and J by 2 bases, with 4 bases between them. The CDR3 DNA sequence: TGTGCCAGCAGTTTACCTCCCTACGAGCAGTACTTC. This codes for CASSLPPYEQYF. The full variable domain, with the rest looked up from reference TRBV28 and TRBJ2-7, is DVKVTQSSRYLVKRTGEKVFLECVQDMDHENMFWYRQDPGLGLRLIYFSYDVKMKEKGDIPEGYSVSREKKERFSLILESASTNQTSMYLCASSLPPYEQYFGPGTRLTVT.

The chain recombines TRBV30 with TRBJ1-3, with D uncertain. Germline values: CDR1 GTSNPN, CDR2 SVGIG (reference sequence). The V end lost 5 bases, the J end lost 3 bases, and 11 bases lay between the germline ends. CDR3 length equals 13 residues. The CDR3 bases are TGTGCCTGGGTGAACTCGGGTGGAAACACCATATATTTT. Protein sequence: CAWVNSGGNTIYF. The full variable domain, rest sourced from reference TRBV30 and TRBJ1-3, is SQTIHQWPATLVQPVGSPLSLECTVEGTSNPNLYWYRQAAGRGLQLLFYSVGIGQISSEVPQNLSASRPQDRQFILSSKKLLLSDSGFYLCAWVNSGGNTIYFGEGSWLTVV.

This clone came up a few times. The CDR3 here is CASSLAPQGSGTDTQYF. CDR3 nucleotides: TGTGCCAGCAGCTTAGCGCCGCAGGGGAGTGGGACAGATACGCAGTATTTT. J is TRBJ2-3 and V is TRBV7-2; TRBD1 might be the D (6 bases). Trimming removed 0 bases from V and 3 bases from J, with 16 bases in between. This CDR3 is 17 amino acids long. CDR1 is SGHTA, CDR2 FQGNSA, per germline.

In the case of this clone: This sample also contains other DNA sequences that code for the same CDR3. The rearrangement links TRBV7-2 to TRBJ2-5; 9 bases are shared with TRBD2. The CDR3 is 14 residues long. The V gene's germline CDR1 is SGHTA and CDR2 FQGNSA. The J segment lost 4 bases and the V segment lost 3 bases, leaving 3 bases of the junction unmatched. For the CDR3, the DNA is TGTGCCAGCAGCTTGCGGGGGGGGCGAGAGACCCAGTACTTC. Protein sequence: CASSLRGGRETQYF.

This clone has a handful of counts. This chain joins TRBV9 and TRBJ2-1, with D maybe TRBD1 (5 bases). CDR1 SGDLS and CDR2 YYNGEE come from the germline V gene. CDR3 length: 16 amino acids. V was trimmed by 0 bases and J by 9 bases, leaving 19 bases between them. This CDR3 reads CASSVGSGIGIGEQFF. In DNA, the CDR3 is TGTGCCAGCAGCGTAGGTTCAGGGATAGGTATCGGTGAGCAGTTCTTC.